This is a list of T cell receptor beta chains from one sample in a study of identifying expanded T cells in peripheral blood. Produced via immunoSEQ multiplex PCR; TCRdb's table is partial and in-frame only. Of over 100,000 clones listed, less than 90% are singletons. The sequencing input was blood. The receptors derive from a person between 18 and 69 years old in good health. CDR3s include the opening cysteine and the closing phenylalanine or tryptophan. The D gene is left open where the match is weak. Clone size is shown for a subset of rows, as once, few, many or a class of expanded clone.

TRBJ2-3 TRBV4-2 TRBD2 few CASSQELPSGGIVDTQYF TGTGCCAGCAGCCAAGAACTTCCGAGCGGGGGGATTGTAGATACGCAGTATTTT
TRBJ1-5 TRBV25-1 TRBD1 - CASSGQGGWSNQPQHF TGTGCCAGCAGCGGACAGGGAGGATGGAGCAATCAGCCCCAGCATTTT
TRBJ2-1 TRBV5-4 TRBD1 - CASGQGSDEQFF TGTGCCAGCGGACAGGGTTCGGATGAGCAGTTCTTC
TRBJ2-3 TRBV10-3 TRBD2 - CAIMSSSGRGEGTDTQYF TGTGCCATCATGTCGTCTAGCGGGAGAGGTGAGGGCACAGATACGCAGTATTTT
TRBJ2-1 TRBV9 - - CASSVASHEQFF TGTGCCAGCAGCGTAGCTTCCCATGAGCAGTTCTTC
TRBJ2-5 TRBV5-1 - once CASSPTPTRLQETQYF TGCGCCAGCAGCCCAACCCCGACCAGGCTCCAAGAGACCCAGTACTTC
TRBJ2-1 TRBV6-1 - - CASSAGVSYNEQFF TGTGCCAGCAGTGCGGGGGTCTCCTACAATGAGCAGTTCTTC
TRBJ2-5 TRBV5-1 - - CASSLSERQETQYF TGCGCCAGCAGCTTGAGCGAACGCCAAGAGACCCAGTACTTC
TRBJ2-6 TRBV27 - - CASSLLSSGANVLTF TGTGCCAGCAGTTTATTATCCTCTGGGGCCAACGTCCTGACTTTC
TRBJ2-3 TRBV9 TRBD1 - CASSVDGTGYDTQYF TGTGCCAGCAGCGTAGACGGGACAGGGTATGATACGCAGTATTTT
TRBJ2-5 TRBV28 - - CASSQQGLEETQYF TGTGCCAGCAGCCAACAGGGTCTCGAAGAGACCCAGTACTTC
TRBJ2-1 TRBV14 TRBD1 - CASSQDLRQGARDSYNEQFF TGTGCCAGCAGCCAAGACTTAAGACAGGGGGCCCGGGACTCCTACAATGAGCAGTTCTTC
TRBJ1-1 TRBV5-1 TRBD1 - CASSFRLLGTDHTEAFF TGCGCCAGCAGCTTTAGGCTTCTTGGGACAGACCATACTGAAGCTTTCTTT
TRBJ1-1 TRBV30 - once CAWRQGGGRTEAFF TGTGCCTGGAGACAAGGGGGGGGGCGAACTGAAGCTTTCTTT
TRBJ1-2 TRBV19 TRBD1 - CALRGLYGYTF TGTGCCCTCAGGGGGCTCTATGGCTACACCTTC
TRBJ2-1 TRBV7-3 TRBD2 - CANSPGLAGNNEQFF TGTGCCAACAGCCCCGGGCTAGCGGGAAACAATGAGCAGTTCTTC
TRBJ1-2 TRBV10-2 TRBD1 - CASSQPGQGASKSGYTF TGCGCCAGCAGTCAACCGGGACAGGGGGCGAGTAAGAGTGGCTACACCTTC
TRBJ1-6 TRBV5-4 - - CASSSRLSSYNSPLHF TGTGCCAGCAGCTCGAGACTGAGCTCCTATAATTCACCCCTCCACTTT
TRBJ1-2 TRBV11-3 - - CASSLDQKENYGYTF TGTGCCAGCAGCTTAGATCAGAAAGAAAACTATGGCTACACCTTC
TRBJ2-1 TRBV4-3 TRBD2 - CASSQGAASGFYNEQFF TGCGCCAGCAGCCAAGGAGCGGCTAGCGGGTTCTACAATGAGCAGTTCTTC
TRBJ1-6 TRBV30 - - CAWTRQGAGLLNSPLHF TGTGCCTGGACACGCCAGGGTGCCGGACTGCTCAATTCACCCCTCCACTTT
TRBJ1-6 TRBV25-1 - - CASSDTGPSPLHF TGTGCCAGCAGTGATACAGGTCCCTCACCCCTCCACTTT